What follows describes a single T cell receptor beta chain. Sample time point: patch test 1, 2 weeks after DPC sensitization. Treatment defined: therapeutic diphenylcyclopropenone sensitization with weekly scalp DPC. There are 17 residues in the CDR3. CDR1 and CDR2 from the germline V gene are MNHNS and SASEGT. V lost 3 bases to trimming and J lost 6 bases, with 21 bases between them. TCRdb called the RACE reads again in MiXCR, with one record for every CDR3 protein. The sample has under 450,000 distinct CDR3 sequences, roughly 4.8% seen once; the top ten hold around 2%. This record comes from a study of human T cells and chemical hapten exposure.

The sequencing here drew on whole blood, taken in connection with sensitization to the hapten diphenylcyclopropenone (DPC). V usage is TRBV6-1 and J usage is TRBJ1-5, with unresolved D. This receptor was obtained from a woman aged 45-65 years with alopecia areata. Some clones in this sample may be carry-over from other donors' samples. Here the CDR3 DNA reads TGTGCCAGCAGTGAGTGGGAGGGTCGACTCTCGGGTCAGCCCCAGCATTTT. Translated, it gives CASSEWEGRLSGQPQHF.